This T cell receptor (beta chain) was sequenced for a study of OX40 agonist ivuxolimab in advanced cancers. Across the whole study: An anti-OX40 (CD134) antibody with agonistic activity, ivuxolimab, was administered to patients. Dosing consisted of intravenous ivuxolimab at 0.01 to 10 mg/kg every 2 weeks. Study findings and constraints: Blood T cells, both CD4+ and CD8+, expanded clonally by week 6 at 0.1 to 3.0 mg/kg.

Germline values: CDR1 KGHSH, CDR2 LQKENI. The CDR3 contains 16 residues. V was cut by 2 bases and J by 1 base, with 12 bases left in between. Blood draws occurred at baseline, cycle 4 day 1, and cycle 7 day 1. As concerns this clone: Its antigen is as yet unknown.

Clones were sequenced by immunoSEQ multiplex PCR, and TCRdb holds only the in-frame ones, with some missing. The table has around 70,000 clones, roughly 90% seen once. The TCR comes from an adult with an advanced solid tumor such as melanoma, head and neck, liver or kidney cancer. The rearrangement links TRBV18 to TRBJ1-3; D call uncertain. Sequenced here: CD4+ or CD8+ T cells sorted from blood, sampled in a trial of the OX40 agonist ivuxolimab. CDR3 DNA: TGTGCCAGCTCACCAACCTCTTCGCCTTCTGGAAACACCATATATTTT. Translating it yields CASSPTSSPSGNTIYF.